A single sample is the source of the 21 T cell receptor beta chains below, sequenced in a study of shared clonotypes between healthy human individuals. Clones were read by immunoSEQ multiplex PCR, and TCRdb kept only the in-frame ones, dropping some. The data contain about 2 million clones, just under 95% of them singletons. In the naive CD8 group, cells lacked CD45RO and were positively selected for CCR7, so terminally differentiated effector memory CD45RA+ cells were left out. The sequenced material came from naive CD8+ T cells sorted from blood. The source of these receptors is a man aged 18-30 years in good health.

For this clone: Other DNA sequences in the sample encode the same CDR3. V is TRBV27 and J is TRBJ2-7, with 10 bases matching TRBD1. Germline CDR1 and CDR2: MNHEY and SMNVEV (reference sequence). CDR3 length: 14 amino acids. The junction had 1 base not matched to a gene; V was cut back by 3 bases and J by 2 bases. The CDR3 DNA is TGTGCCAGCAGTTTGACAGGGGGCACCTACGAGCAGTACTTC. This translates into CASSLTGGTYEQYF.

This chain uses TRBV6-1 with TRBJ2-7, with 7 nucleotides matching TRBD2. CDR3 length: 13 amino acids. V lost 4 bases, J lost 5 bases, and 5 bases stayed unmatched. The V gene's germline CDR1 is MNHNS and CDR2 SASEGT. CDR3 DNA: TGTGCCAGCAGTGCCGGGGGGATCGACGAGCAGTACTTC. Translated, it gives CASSAGGIDEQYF.

The gene calls are TRBV13 and TRBJ1-1; 7 nucleotides agree with TRBD1. Germline V gives CDR1 PRHDT, CDR2 FYEKMQ (reference sequence). J gave up 4 bases and V 8 bases, and 10 bases lay outside the gene matches. This CDR3 spans 14 amino acids. DNA for the CDR3: TGTGCCAGCGTCCACAGGGGATCGAGCACTGAAGCTTTCTTT. This translates into CASVHRGSSTEAFF. The whole variable domain, filled in from reference TRBV13 and TRBJ1-1, reads AAGVIQSPRHLIKEKRETATLKCYPIPRHDTVYWYQQGPGQDPQFLISFYEKMQSDKGSIPDRFSAQQFSDYHSELNMSSLELGDSALYFCASVHRGSSTEAFFGQGTRLTVV.

The chain joins TRBV4-3 to TRBJ2-5; TRBD1 matches 7 bases. The V gene end was trimmed by 4 bases and the J gene end by 5 bases; junction bases not matched to a gene: 10. The CDR3 is made up of 15 amino acids. The germline V gene has CDR1 LGHNA and CDR2 YSLEER. The CDR3 sequence: CASSPFGQVEETQYF. The CDR3 DNA sequence: TGCGCCAGCAGCCCCTTCGGACAGGTCGAGGAGACCCAGTACTTC.

The V call is TRBV7-8, the J call TRBJ2-7, with 9 bases identical to TRBD2. J gave up 3 bases and V 4 bases, and 10 bases lay outside the gene matches. This CDR3 has 16 residues. CDR1 SGHVS and CDR2 FQNEAQ come from the germline V gene. The chain's CDR3 is CASSSRSSGGYYEQYF. In nucleotides, the CDR3 is TGTGCCAGCAGCTCGAGAAGTAGCGGGGGTTACTACGAGCAGTACTTC.

V usage is TRBV7-8 and J usage is TRBJ2-2; 11 nucleotides align to TRBD2. The ends lost 2 bases at V and 6 bases at J; junction bases unmatched: 5. The CDR3 consists of 16 residues. Germline-derived CDR1 and CDR2 are SGHVS and FQNEAQ. The CDR3 region is CASSLYVAGGPGELFF. In DNA form, the CDR3 reads TGTGCCAGCAGCTTATATGTAGCGGGAGGGCCCGGGGAGCTGTTTTTT.

This chain joins TRBV9 and TRBJ1-2; no clear D. From germline, CDR1 is SGDLS and CDR2 YYNGEE. The CDR3 sequence is 13 residues long. Trimming pared 5 bases from V and 3 bases from J, leaving 11 bases between. CDR3 region: CASRGQVDYGYTF. The CDR3 DNA follows: TGTGCCAGCAGAGGGCAGGTTGACTATGGCTACACCTTC.

The genes are TRBV7-2 and TRBJ1-4, with no clear D. The germline V gene has CDR1 SGHTA and CDR2 FQGNSA. Deletions cut 5 bases from V and 5 bases from J, with 12 bases between. The CDR3 has 14 amino acids. The CDR3 is CASSPGRRNEKLFF. The CDR3 DNA is TGTGCCAGCAGCCCAGGACGTAGAAATGAAAAACTGTTTTTT.

The rearrangement uses TRBV7-9 and TRBJ1-1; weak D call: TRBD1 (5 bases). The V end was cut by 5 bases, the J end by 0 bases, with 13 bases between. CDR3 length: 15 amino acids. The germline V gene has CDR1 SEHNR and CDR2 FQNEAQ (reference sequence). In DNA form, the CDR3 reads TGTGCCAGCAGCCCAGGTGGGGGAATGAACACTGAAGCTTTCTTT. Amino acid sequence: CASSPGGGMNTEAFF. Together with reference TRBV7-9 and TRBJ1-1, the CDR3 gives the full variable domain: DTGVSQNPRHKITKRGQNVTFRCDPISEHNRLYWYRQTLGQGPEFLTYFQNEAQLEKSRLLSDRFSAERPKGSFSTLEIQRTEQGDSAMYLCASSPGGGMNTEAFFGQGTRLTVV.

This rearrangement joins TRBV4-3 to TRBJ1-2; D call uncertain. The V gene lost 1 base and the J gene lost 0 bases, with 9 bases spanning the gap. Germline-derived CDR1 and CDR2 are LGHNA and YSLEER. The CDR3 runs 15 residues. The CDR3 reads CASSQGQAANYGYTF. CDR3 sequence (DNA): TGCGCCAGCAGCCAAGGGCAGGCTGCTAACTATGGCTACACCTTC.

This clone turned up a few times. The chain joins TRBV5-4 to TRBJ2-1, with 7 bases matching TRBD2. J lost 8 bases, V lost 2 bases, and 4 bases had no gene match. CDR1 and CDR2 from the germline V gene are SGHNT and YYREEE (reference sequence). The CDR3 consists of 13 residues. CDR3 bases: TGTGCCAGCAGCTTCTTGGGAGGGGATGAGCAGTTCTTC. This encodes CASSFLGGDEQFF.

The chain is built from TRBV28 and TRBJ2-2, with D perhaps matching TRBD2 (5 bases). Trimming took 6 bases from V and 1 from J, leaving 15 bases between them. CDR3 length: 16 amino acids. Germline V gene lookup returns CDR1 MDHEN and CDR2 SYDVKM. CDR3 loop: CASSPDFHMNTGELFF. The CDR3 nucleotides are TGTGCCAGCAGCCCGGACTTCCACATGAACACCGGGGAGCTGTTTTTT.

The table lists this clone with a count of one. The chain uses TRBV9 and TRBJ2-1, with D unresolved. The ends were cut back, 4 bases at V and 7 bases at J, with 15 bases in the middle. The germline V gene has CDR1 SGDLS and CDR2 YYNGEE. The CDR3 is made up of 14 amino acids. In DNA form, the CDR3 reads TGTGCCAGCAGCACCTCCCCTGCGTTGAATGAGCAGTTCTTC. Encoded protein: CASSTSPALNEQFF.

This chain uses TRBV2 with TRBJ2-6, with D maybe TRBD2 (5 bases). Germline-derived CDR1 and CDR2 are SNHLY and FYNNEI. V shed 3 bases and J shed 4 bases, with 7 bases lying between them. The CDR3 length is 14 residues. The CDR3 loop reads CASSEGDGANVLTF. The DNA for the CDR3 is TGTGCCAGCAGTGAGGGAGACGGGGCCAACGTCCTGACTTTC. The full variable domain, its missing parts supplied by reference TRBV2 and TRBJ2-6, is EPEVTQTPSHQVTQMGQEVILRCVPISNHLYFYWYRQILGQKVEFLVSFYNNEISEKSEIFDDQFSVERPDGSNFTLKIRSTKLEDSAMYFCASSEGDGANVLTFGAGSRLTVL.

The V call is TRBV5-1, the J call TRBJ2-3, with TRBD1 identical over 8 bases. Germline trimming cut 5 bases from V and 1 base from J; bases unmatched to any gene: 6. Germline CDR1 SGHRS, CDR2 YFSETQ. The CDR3 has 15 residues. The CDR3 reads CASRESQGGTDTQYF. For the CDR3, the DNA is TGCGCCAGCAGAGAATCACAGGGGGGCACAGATACGCAGTATTTT.

V gene TRBV10-3 combines with J gene TRBJ2-7, with a weak D call TRBD2 (5 bases). From germline, CDR1 is ENHRY and CDR2 SYGVKD. The CDR3 length is 12 residues. V was cut by 2 bases and J by 6 bases, with 8 bases left in between. The CDR3 loop is CAISEPGFEQYF. CDR3 DNA: TGTGCCATCAGTGAGCCGGGATTCGAGCAGTACTTC.

The chain couples TRBV7-2 to TRBJ1-1; 7 positions agree with TRBD1. Germline V CDR1 and CDR2: SGHTA, FQGNSA. With V trimmed by 1 base and J by 4 bases, 3 bases remained unmatched. CDR3 length: 14 residues. The CDR3 sequence is CASSLEGTATEAFF. CDR3 nucleotides: TGTGCCAGCAGCTTAGAAGGGACAGCCACTGAAGCTTTCTTT. Drawing the rest from reference TRBV7-2 and TRBJ1-1, the complete variable domain is GAGVSQSPSNKVTEKGKDVELRCDPISGHTALYWYRQSLGQGLEFLIYFQGNSAPDKSGLPSDRFSAERTGGSVSTLTIQRTQQEDSAVYLCASSLEGTATEAFFGQGTRLTVV.

The gene calls are TRBV7-9 and TRBJ1-2; TRBD1 is a possible D gene (5 bases). Germline V gives CDR1 SEHNR, CDR2 FQNEAQ (reference sequence). The CDR3 runs 15 residues. V was cut by 1 base and J by 3 bases, with 12 bases left in between. The CDR3 is CASSLDAGLHYGYTF. CDR3 nucleotide sequence: TGTGCCAGCAGCTTAGACGCAGGGCTCCACTATGGCTACACCTTC.

The CDR3 DNA reads as TGTGCCAGCAGCTTGGAAGAAGCCTACAATGAGCAGTTCTTC. The encoded protein is CASSLEEAYNEQFF. The rearrangement uses TRBV7-9 and TRBJ2-1; the D is unclear. In germline, CDR1 is SEHNR, CDR2 FQNEAQ (reference sequence). V shed 3 bases and J shed 2 bases, with 8 bases lying between them. CDR3 length equals 14 residues.

The rearrangement joins TRBV4-1 to TRBJ1-1; D is unclear. Trimming removed 0 bases from V and 3 bases from J, with 11 bases in between. Germline V CDR1 and CDR2: MGHRA, YSYEKL. The CDR3 runs 15 residues. CDR3 loop: CASSQDPVSYTEAFF. DNA for the CDR3: TGCGCCAGCAGCCAAGATCCCGTCAGCTACACTGAAGCTTTCTTT.

The chain couples TRBV27 to TRBJ2-1; 9 bases agree with TRBD1. The V gene's germline CDR1 is MNHEY and CDR2 SMNVEV (reference sequence). Trimming at V came to 3 bases and at J to 8 bases, leaving 5 bases not matched to a gene. This CDR3 region has 14 residues. The CDR3 bases are TGTGCCAGCAGTTTCATGGACAGGGGACATGAGCAGTTCTTC. Its translation is CASSFMDRGHEQFF.